This TCR beta chain emerged from a study of OX40 agonist ivuxolimab in advanced cancers. As for the study in general: Participants averaged approximately 65 years of age (range roughly 23 to 79) and were around 83% male.

V lost 0 bases to trimming and J lost 3 bases; unmatched junction nucleotides: 7. The germline gives CDR1 SGHRS, CDR2 YFSETQ. This CDR3 spans 16 amino acids. As for this clone: Its antigen remains unidentified.

This table comes from immunoSEQ multiplex PCR, and its TCRdb copy is limited to in-frame clones, with some not included. The sample contains approximately 66,000 clones, more than 70% of which appear only once. General study results and limits: CD4+ T cells averaged fewer expanded clones than CD8+ T cells.

V usage is TRBV5-1 and J usage is TRBJ1-1; 8 nucleotides align to TRBD1. The receptor was derived from an adult with an advanced solid tumor such as melanoma, head and neck, liver or kidney cancer. The starting material was CD4+ or CD8+ T cells sorted from blood, obtained in a trial of the OX40 agonist ivuxolimab. CDR3 nucleotide sequence: TGCGCCAGCAGCTTGGTAGCAGGGGGCGCAGACACTGAAGCTTTCTTT. This encodes CASSLVAGGADTEAFF.